This TCR beta chain originates from a study of T-cell memory formation after mild COVID-19. Study-wide results and caveats: Clones contracting over day 15 to 85 were CD4/CD8 balanced, with later expanders leaning CD4+. There were some responding clones in pre-infection memory, which suggested that cross-reactive memory had joined. Contracting clones localized mainly to CM and EM when CD4+ and mainly to EMRA when CD8+.

V was shortened by 3 bases and J by 3 bases, with 15 bases between the two germline ends. The germline V gene has CDR1 SNHLY and CDR2 FYNNEI. This CDR3 comprises 16 residues. Only a few counts were recorded for this clonotype. Its specificity is unknown. TCRdb analysed the 5' RACE reads with MiXCR anew, one entry per CDR3 protein. The sample contains fewer than 250,000 distinct CDR3 sequences, around 30% of which appear only once. The sample taken for sequencing was PBMCs or a T cell subset sorted from them (not recorded which). The sequence derives from an adult woman who had mild COVID-19 (a few samples of this study predate the infection). Cell type and time point are not known. The chain recombines TRBV2 with TRBJ1-3; D uncertain. CDR3 protein: CASSDPGRAYGNTIYF. CDR3 bases: TGTGCCAGCAGTGATCCCGGTCGAGCGTATGGAAACACCATATATTTT.